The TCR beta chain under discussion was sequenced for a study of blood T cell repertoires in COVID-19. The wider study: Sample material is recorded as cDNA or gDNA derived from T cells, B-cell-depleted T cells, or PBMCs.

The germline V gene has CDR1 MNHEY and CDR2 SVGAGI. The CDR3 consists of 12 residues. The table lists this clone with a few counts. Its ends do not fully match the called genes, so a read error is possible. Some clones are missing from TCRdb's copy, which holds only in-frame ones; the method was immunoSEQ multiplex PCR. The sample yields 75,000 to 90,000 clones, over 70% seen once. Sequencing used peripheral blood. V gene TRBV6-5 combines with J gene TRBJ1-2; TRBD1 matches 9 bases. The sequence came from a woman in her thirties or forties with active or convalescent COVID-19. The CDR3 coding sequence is TGTGCCAGCAGCCGCACAGGGGGCGGAATCTCCTTC. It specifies CASSRTGGGISF.